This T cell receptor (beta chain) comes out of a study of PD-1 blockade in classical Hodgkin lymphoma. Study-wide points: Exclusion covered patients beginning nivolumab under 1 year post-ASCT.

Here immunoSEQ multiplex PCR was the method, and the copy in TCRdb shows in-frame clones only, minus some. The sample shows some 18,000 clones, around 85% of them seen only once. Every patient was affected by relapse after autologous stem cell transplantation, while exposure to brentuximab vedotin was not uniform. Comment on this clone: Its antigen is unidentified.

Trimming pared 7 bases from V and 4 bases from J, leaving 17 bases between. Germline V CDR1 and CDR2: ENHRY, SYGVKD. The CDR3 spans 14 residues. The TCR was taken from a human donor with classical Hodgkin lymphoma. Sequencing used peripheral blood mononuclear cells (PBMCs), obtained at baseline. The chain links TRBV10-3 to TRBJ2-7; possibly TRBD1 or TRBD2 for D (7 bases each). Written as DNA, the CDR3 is TGTGCCATCACTACAGGGGAGGGCCTTTACGAGCAGTACTTC. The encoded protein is CAITTGEGLYEQYF.